The 23 T cell receptor beta chains given below trace back to one sample, sequenced in a study of T cells after yellow fever vaccination. Each CDR3 protein is one row after TCRdb ran MiXCR on the 5' RACE reads. The sample lists 450,000 to 550,000 distinct CDR3 sequences, approximately 21% occurring once. The sample here was PBMCs, taken 15 days after the yellow fever booster vaccination. These receptors all stem from a man aged 30 to 45 who received the YFV17D yellow fever vaccine.

The rearrangement uses TRBV7-6 and TRBJ2-1, with TRBD2 identical over 11 bases. CDR3 size: 15 residues. Trimming cost V 5 bases and J 7 bases; bases outside gene matches: 7. Per germline, CDR1 SGHVS and CDR2 FNYEAQ. CDR3 in DNA: TGTGCCAGCAGCGGGACTAGCGGTACCTGGAATGAGCAGTTCTTC. It codes for CASSGTSGTWNEQFF.

This clonotype was picked up a small number of times. This chain joins TRBV20-1 and TRBJ2-7; the D gene is possibly TRBD2 (6 bases). Per the germline V gene, CDR1 is DFQATT and CDR2 is SNEGSKA (reference sequence). The CDR3 is 13 amino acids. V was pared by 3 bases and J by 6 bases, with 15 bases between. For the CDR3, the DNA is TGCAGTGCTAGCGTCGGACTAACCACCGAGCAGTACTTC. Its protein product is CSASVGLTTEQYF.

The chain joins TRBV7-3 to TRBJ2-3; 7 positions agree with TRBD1. Germline loops: CDR1 SGHTA, CDR2 FQGTGA. The V and J ends lost 5 bases and 10 bases, in that order; junction bases with no gene match: 6. This CDR3 is built from 12 residues. The CDR3 reads CASSADRVSQYF. The DNA for the CDR3 is TGTGCCAGCAGCGCCGACAGGGTTTCGCAGTATTTT.

A word on this clonotype: A much larger clone lies one base from this, so it may be a read error. The chain uses TRBV11-2 and TRBJ2-7; D remains ambiguous. The CDR3 sequence is 13 residues long. Trimming pared 1 base from V and 2 bases from J, leaving 6 bases between. Germline CDR1 SGHAT, CDR2 FQNNGV. DNA of the CDR3: TGTGCCAGCAGCTTAGGGGTGGCCTACGAGCAGTACTTC. Protein product: CASSLGVAYEQYF.

This clonotype was recorded a few times. CDR3 sequence reads: CASRVSSYNEQFF. The DNA of the CDR3 is TGTGCCAGCAGAGTCAGCTCCTACAATGAGCAGTTCTTC. The chain combines TRBV12-3 or TRBV12-4 with TRBJ2-1; unclear D gene. The CDR3 sequence is 13 residues long. Trimming took off 6 bases at V and 0 bases at J, with 6 bases between the two ends.

The gene calls are TRBV7-2 and TRBJ2-7; TRBD2 agrees at 12 bases. V gave up 5 bases and J gave up 6 bases; unmatched junction bases: 5. Germline V gene data show CDR1 as SGHTA and CDR2 as FQGNSA. CDR3 length: 14 amino acids. The CDR3 sequence is CASSPGTSGLEQYF. The DNA for the CDR3 is TGTGCCAGCAGCCCAGGGACTAGCGGGCTCGAGCAGTACTTC.

The CDR3 bases are TGTGCCAGCAGTCCCCACCCGGGGGGGGAGCTGTTTTTT. It yields the protein CASSPHPGGELFF. This chain links TRBV12-3 or TRBV12-4 with TRBJ2-2, with TRBD2 as a possible D gene (5 bases). V shed 5 bases and J shed 8 bases, with 12 bases lying between them. This CDR3 is 13 amino acids long.

This clonotype was counted a few times. The rearrangement uses TRBV9 and TRBJ2-5; weak D call: TRBD1 (7 bases). Per the germline V gene, CDR1 is SGDLS and CDR2 is YYNGEE. Trimming cost V 0 bases and J 4 bases, with 10 bases left between them. This CDR3 has 14 residues. CDR3 bases: TGTGCCAGCAGCGTAGATCAGGGGGGAGAGACCCAGTACTTC. Its protein product is CASSVDQGGETQYF.

V and J are TRBV15 and TRBJ2-1; weak D call: TRBD1 (7 bases). The V gene lost 3 bases and the J gene lost 8 bases, with 17 bases spanning the gap. This CDR3 region has 15 residues. Per the germline V gene, CDR1 is LNHNV and CDR2 is YYDKDF (reference sequence). The CDR3 sequence is CATSSRHQGGDEQFF. The CDR3 coding sequence is TGTGCCACCAGCAGCCGTCACCAGGGGGGCGATGAGCAGTTCTTC.

This clonotype was counted between two and nine times. The chain couples TRBV7-9 to TRBJ2-2, with no clear D. Germline V gene lookup returns CDR1 SEHNR and CDR2 FQNEAQ (reference sequence). With 3 bases removed from V and 1 base from J, the gap between germline ends came to 9 bases. The CDR3 has 15 amino acids. CDR3 in amino acids: CASSLQELNTGELFF. The CDR3 nucleotides read TGTGCCAGCAGCTTGCAGGAGTTGAACACCGGGGAGCTGTTTTTT. Variable domain in full (rest from reference TRBV7-9 and TRBJ2-2): DTGVSQNPRHKITKRGQNVTFRCDPISEHNRLYWYRQTLGQGPEFLTYFQNEAQLEKSRLLSDRFSAERPKGSFSTLEIQRTEQGDSAMYLCASSLQELNTGELFFGEGSRLTVL.

This chain uses TRBV20-1 with TRBJ2-7, with 15 positions matching TRBD2. V dropped 6 bases and J dropped 7; count of bases not matched to a gene: 4. The germline V gene encodes CDR1 DFQATT and CDR2 SNEGSKA (reference sequence). The CDR3 is 13 residues long. The CDR3: CSASGLAGGEQYF. CDR3 nucleotides: TGCAGTGCCTCGGGACTAGCGGGAGGTGAGCAGTACTTC.

This sequence joins TRBV5-6 and TRBJ2-1; the D is unclear. This CDR3 region has 11 residues. Per the germline V gene, CDR1 is SGHDT and CDR2 is YYEEEE. V dropped 0 bases and J dropped 10 bases, with 5 bases sitting between them. The CDR3 DNA follows: TGTGCCAGCAGCTTGGGGTGGGAGCAGTTCTTC. This encodes CASSLGWEQFF.

This clonotype was counted a few times. V gene TRBV6-5 combines with J gene TRBJ2-3, with 10 bases matching TRBD1. CDR1 and CDR2 (germline): MNHEY, SVGAGI. The trim removed 0 bases at V and 1 base at J, leaving 10 bases unmatched. The CDR3 is 19 residues long. CDR3 DNA sequence: TGTGCCAGCAGTTACTCCTATACTACCGGGACAGGGGGCACAGATACGCAGTATTTT. This translates into CASSYSYTTGTGGTDTQYF.

In this sample, this clonotype turned up a few times. V usage is TRBV20-1 and J usage is TRBJ2-3; the match to TRBD2 covers 10 bases. CDR1 DFQATT and CDR2 SNEGSKA come from the germline V gene (reference sequence). V lost 5 bases to trimming and J lost 7 bases; unmatched junction nucleotides: 9. The CDR3 is 14 amino acids. Here the CDR3 DNA reads TGCAGTGCTTCCCGGGTTAGCGGGAGGCATACGCAGTATTTT. Amino acids: CSASRVSGRHTQYF.

The chain is built from TRBV28 and TRBJ2-3; 8 positions match TRBD2. The V gene end was trimmed by 7 bases and the J gene end by 6 bases; junction bases not matched to a gene: 18. Germline V gene sequence: CDR1 MDHEN, CDR2 SYDVKM. This CDR3 has 17 residues. The CDR3 nucleotides are TGTGCCAGCACTACCTTCCTAAGCGGGAGTGGGGCCGATACGCAGTATTTT. Its translation: CASTTFLSGSGADTQYF.

The chain has TRBV10-2 and TRBJ2-7; the D is unclear. The CDR3 totals 15 residues. V lost 1 base to trimming and J lost 2 bases, with 12 bases between them. CDR1 is WSHSY and CDR2 is SAAADI in the germline V gene. CDR3 sequence: CASSEFRDMTYEQYF. CDR3 sequence (DNA): TGCGCCAGCAGTGAGTTTCGCGACATGACCTACGAGCAGTACTTC.

The chain couples TRBV21-1 to TRBJ2-7; TRBD2, the table's D call, was not compared with the DNA. TRBV21-1 is a known pseudogene. The CDR3 consists of 18 residues. CDR3 in amino acids: CASSKETSGRRACGEQYF. The CDR3 DNA follows: TGTGCCAGCAGCAAAGAAACTAGCGGGAGGAGGGCTTGCGGCGAGCAGTACTTC.

The chain employs TRBV18 and TRBJ2-5, with 11 bases matching TRBD2. The V gene's germline CDR1 is KGHSH and CDR2 LQKENI. The CDR3 is 18 amino acids. J gave up 4 bases and V 3 bases, and 13 bases lay outside the gene matches. CDR3 sequence reads: CASSPARPSGRLRETQYF. CDR3 DNA sequence: TGTGCCAGCTCACCGGCGCGGCCTAGCGGGAGGTTACGAGAGACCCAGTACTTC.

The chain joins TRBV12-3 or TRBV12-4 to TRBJ1-2; D perhaps matches TRBD1 (6 bases). This CDR3 is 14 amino acids long. V was shortened by 5 bases and J by 5 bases, with 15 bases between the two germline ends. The CDR3 sequence: CASSLSGTIYGYTF. CDR3 bases: TGTGCCAGCAGTCTCTCCGGGACAATTTATGGCTACACCTTC.

This clonotype was seen a few times. The V and J genes are TRBV5-1 and TRBJ2-5; D is possibly TRBD1 (6 bases). The germline V gene encodes CDR1 SGHRS and CDR2 YFSETQ. The CDR3 runs 15 residues. The germline V and J ends were trimmed by 4 bases and 3 bases, with 16 bases remaining between them. The CDR3 loop reads CASSTLTGREETQYF. In nucleotides, the CDR3 is TGCGCCAGCAGCACCCTTACAGGGAGAGAAGAGACCCAGTACTTC.

J is TRBJ2-7 and V is TRBV7-2, with 8 positions matching TRBD2. From germline, CDR1 is SGHTA and CDR2 FQGNSA. This CDR3 has 15 amino acids. Trimming removed 7 bases from V and 6 bases from J; junction bases left unmatched: 14. The CDR3 DNA follows: TGTGCCAGCAACCCCCAAGCGGGAGACTCTAGCGAGCAGTACTTC. This gives the protein CASNPQAGDSSEQYF. Complete variable domain (other parts from reference TRBV7-2 and TRBJ2-7): GAGVSQSPSNKVTEKGKDVELRCDPISGHTALYWYRQSLGQGLEFLIYFQGNSAPDKSGLPSDRFSAERTGGSVSTLTIQRTQQEDSAVYLCASNPQAGDSSEQYFGPGTRLTVT.

J is TRBJ2-5 and V is TRBV5-4; D uncertain. The CDR3 is 15 residues long. Deletions cut 3 bases from V and 1 base from J, with 13 bases between. Germline CDR1 and CDR2: SGHNT and YYREEE (reference sequence). The CDR3 here is CASSSITVGQETQYF. CDR3 nucleotides: TGTGCCAGCAGCTCCATTACGGTGGGCCAAGAGACCCAGTACTTC.

This clonotype has just a few counts. V usage is TRBV7-2 and J usage is TRBJ2-3; possible D gene TRBD1, 6 bases. The CDR3 consists of 15 residues. Germline values: CDR1 SGHTA, CDR2 FQGNSA. V was clipped by 2 bases and J by 6 bases, with 15 bases between them. The CDR3 is CASSLSRGWYDTQYF. As DNA, the CDR3 is TGTGCCAGCAGCTTATCCAGGGGTTGGTACGATACGCAGTATTTT.